These T cell receptor beta chains were read from a single sample in a study of control samples from healthy donors and cancer patients. TCRdb's copy holds only in-frame clones and misses some; the assay was immunoSEQ multiplex PCR. Here the sample spans 120,000 or so clones, more than 75% being singletons. Material: PBMCs. These receptors were taken from a woman in her sixties with lung cancer. The CDR3 runs from the conserved cysteine through the conserved F or W. The order of the fields is J gene, CDR3 length, D gene, V gene, clone size, CDR3 protein, CDR3 DNA. The D gene is left open where the match is weak. Some rows mark clone size as missing; the rest say once, few, many or name a class of expanded clone.

TRBJ1-1 13 - TRBV19 - CASSIDQGTEAFF TGTGCCAGTAGTATCGACCAGGGGACTGAAGCTTTCTTT
TRBJ1-1 14 - TRBV12-5 - CASGPLTENTEAFF TGTGCTAGTGGTCCCCTGACAGAGAACACTGAAGCTTTCTTT
TRBJ1-6 14 - TRBV6-1 once CASSDRGSNSPLHF TGTGCCAGCAGTGATCGCGGCTCAAATTCACCCCTCCACTTT
TRBJ2-7 15 TRBD2 TRBV30 - CAWSSPPSGTYEQYF TGTGCCTGGAGTAGTCCGCCTAGCGGGACCTACGAGCAGTACTTC
TRBJ2-1 14 TRBD1 TRBV5-4 - CASSQRGPPDEQFF TGTGCCAGCAGCCAAAGGGGGCCGCCGGATGAGCAGTTCTTC
TRBJ1-6 12 - TRBV19 - CASSEYDSPLHF TGTGCCAGTAGTGAATATGATTCACCCCTCCACTTT
TRBJ1-2 17 - TRBV5-4 - CASSSWGAGKSNYGYTF TGTGCCAGCAGCTCCTGGGGGGCAGGCAAATCTAACTATGGCTACACCTTC
TRBJ1-2 14 TRBD1 TRBV7-2 - CASSVDRVRSGYTF TGTGCCAGCAGCGTAGACAGGGTGAGAAGTGGCTACACCTTC
TRBJ2-1 17 - TRBV24-1 - CATSDFRGEKMKDEQFF TGTGCCACCAGTGATTTTCGTGGGGAAAAGATGAAGGATGAGCAGTTCTTC
TRBJ2-2 16 - TRBV6-2/TRBV6-3 - CASSLQGWANTGELFF TGTGCCAGCAGCTTACAAGGGTGGGCGAACACCGGGGAGCTGTTTTTT
TRBJ1-6 15 - TRBV7-9 - CASSPLSTGNSPLHF TGTGCCAGCAGCCCTCTCTCAACAGGGAATTCACCCCTCCACTTT
TRBJ2-3 16 TRBD2 TRBV2 - CASSVGLAGATDTQYF TGTGCCAGCAGCGTAGGACTAGCGGGGGCCACAGATACGCAGTATTTT
TRBJ1-1 15 - TRBV5-1 - CASSLTGGVVTEAFF TGCGCCAGCAGCTTGACGGGTGGAGTGGTTACTGAAGCTTTCTTT
TRBJ1-1 13 - TRBV7-3 - CASSNSLNTEAFF TGTGCCAGCAGCAACAGCTTAAACACTGAAGCTTTCTTT
TRBJ1-2 14 - TRBV7-3 - CASSSGTREAGYTF TGTGCCAGCAGCTCGGGGACACGGGAGGCTGGCTACACCTTC
TRBJ2-1 15 - TRBV24-1 - CATSDLQSSPRKQFF TGTGCCACCAGTGATTTGCAGTCCTCCCCTAGGAAGCAGTTCTTC
TRBJ2-3 14 - TRBV7-8 - CASTLRQATDTQYF TGTGCCAGCACATTACGACAGGCCACAGATACGCAGTATTTT
TRBJ1-1 12 - TRBV4-2 - CASSFADTEAFF TGTGCCAGCAGTTTTGCGGACACTGAAGCTTTCTTT
TRBJ1-4 19 - TRBV4-3 - CASSQRANLPGATNEKLFF TGCGCCAGCAGCCAAAGGGCTAATTTGCCGGGGGCGACTAATGAAAAACTGTTTTTT
TRBJ2-6 15 - TRBV28 - CASIQSLPGANVLTF TGTGCCAGCATCCAGTCCCTTCCTGGGGCCAACGTCCTGACTTTC
TRBJ2-5 13 TRBD2 TRBV12-5 few CASGPSGQETQYF TGTGCTAGTGGCCCTAGCGGACAAGAGACCCAGTACTTC
TRBJ1-2 18 - TRBV11-3 - CASSLEMPFSGQNYGYTF TGTGCCAGCAGCTTAGAAATGCCCTTTTCTGGCCAAAACTATGGCTACACCTTC
TRBJ1-1 13 - TRBV6-2/TRBV6-3 few CASCWTLNTEAFF TGTGCCAGCTGTTGGACTCTGAACACTGAAGCTTTCTTT
TRBJ1-1 15 - TRBV6-5 - CASSYSGTPNTEAFF TGTGCCAGCAGTTACTCCGGGACACCGAACACTGAAGCTTTCTTT
TRBJ1-1 13 - TRBV19 - CASSIEPRGEAFF TGTGCCAGTAGTATAGAGCCCAGGGGAGAAGCTTTCTTT
TRBJ2-3 15 - TRBV7-2 - CASSLGRSTTDTQYF TGTGCCAGCAGCTTAGGACGGAGCACCACAGATACGCAGTATTTT
TRBJ2-1 13 - TRBV5-4 - CASSLVLGNEQFF TGTGCCAGCAGCTTGGTGCTTGGTAATGAGCAGTTCTTC
TRBJ2-1 11 - TRBV6-5 - CASRLYNEQFF TGTGCCAGCAGATTATACAATGAGCAGTTCTTC
TRBJ1-6 16 - TRBV5-1 few CASSLDGSSYNSPLHF TGCGCCAGCAGCTTGGACGGAAGCTCCTATAATTCACCCCTCCACTTT
TRBJ2-7 14 - TRBV6-2/TRBV6-3 - CASSYSGVHYEQYF TGTGCCAGCAGTTACTCGGGGGTACACTACGAGCAGTACTTC
TRBJ2-2 17 TRBD1 TRBV7-3 - CASSSKTQGASTGELFF TGTGCCAGCAGCTCCAAAACACAGGGGGCGAGTACCGGGGAGCTGTTTTTT
TRBJ1-2 14 - TRBV14 - CASSPTGRGYGYTF TGTGCCAGCAGCCCGACGGGTCGCGGCTATGGCTACACCTTC
TRBJ1-4 14 - TRBV16 once CASSQGGPDGVLFF TGTGCCAGCAGCCAAGGAGGGCCCGACGGGGTACTGTTTTTT
TRBJ2-3 11 - TRBV6-6 - CASSSTDTQYF TGTGCCAGCAGTAGCACAGATACGCAGTATTTT
TRBJ2-3 15 - TRBV6-5 - CASNPTGSPTDTQYF TGTGCCAGCAACCCAACGGGGTCACCCACAGATACGCAGTATTTT
TRBJ2-3 14 - TRBV5-8 - CASSLSVSTDTQYF TGTGCCAGCAGCTTGTCGGTTAGCACAGATACGCAGTATTTT
TRBJ1-2 12 - TRBV27 - CASREGGRGYTF TGTGCCAGCAGGGAAGGGGGTAGGGGCTACACCTTC
TRBJ1-6 12 TRBD1 TRBV6-2/TRBV6-3 - CASSYSDRALHF TGTGCCAGCAGTTATTCCGACAGGGCTCTCCACTTT
TRBJ2-3 20 TRBD2 TRBV6-2/TRBV6-3 - CASSYTLGLAGVPGTDTQYF TGTGCCAGCAGTTACACCCTGGGACTAGCGGGAGTCCCCGGCACAGATACGCAGTATTTT
TRBJ2-3 15 TRBD1 TRBV5-1 - CASAPQGAVGDTQYF TGCGCCAGCGCCCCCCAGGGGGCGGTGGGAGATACGCAGTATTTT
TRBJ1-2 14 - TRBV5-3 - CARSLREGCYGYTF TGTGCCAGAAGCTTGCGTGAGGGGTGCTATGGCTACACCTTC
TRBJ2-5 14 TRBD2 TRBV5-6 - CASSYTGTKEAQYF TGTGCCAGCAGCTATACCGGGACTAAGGAGGCCCAGTACTTC